The 5 T cell receptor beta chains below come from one sample, sequenced in a study of blood T cell repertoires in COVID-19. Measured with immunoSEQ multiplex PCR; TCRdb has only the in-frame clones, and not every one. Here the sample spans about 200,000 clones, roughly four fifths being singletons. The sequenced sample was PBMCs or T cells enriched from blood (not recorded which). Every receptor here comes from a man aged 35-49 years who had recovered from COVID-19.

CDR3 DNA: TGTGCCAGCAGCTTAAAACAGGGGGCTGAGATGAACACTGAAGCTTTCTTT. Amino acids: CASSLKQGAEMNTEAFF. The J gene is TRBJ1-1, the V gene TRBV7-9; 9 positions agree with TRBD1. Germline V lookup: CDR1 SEHNR, CDR2 FQNEAQ (reference sequence). The CDR3 totals 17 residues. With 2 bases clipped from V and 0 bases from J, the junction kept 7 bases outside the gene matches.

This clone was recorded only once. The chain has TRBV7-9 and TRBJ1-1, with D perhaps matching TRBD1 (6 bases). Trimming took off 6 bases at V and 4 bases at J, with 15 bases between the two ends. Germline values: CDR1 SEHNR, CDR2 FQNEAQ (reference sequence). This CDR3 spans 14 amino acids. The CDR3 sequence: CASRKQGPRTEAFF. The CDR3, as DNA: TGTGCCAGCAGAAAACAGGGTCCCCGCACTGAAGCTTTCTTT. The full variable domain, with the rest looked up from reference TRBV7-9 and TRBJ1-1, is DTGVSQNPRHKITKRGQNVTFRCDPISEHNRLYWYRQTLGQGPEFLTYFQNEAQLEKSRLLSDRFSAERPKGSFSTLEIQRTEQGDSAMYLCASRKQGPRTEAFFGQGTRLTVV.

V gene TRBV27 combines with J gene TRBJ2-1; 9 bases agree with TRBD1. With V trimmed by 4 bases and J by 6 bases, 10 bases remained unmatched. The germline V gene has CDR1 MNHEY and CDR2 SMNVEV (reference sequence). The CDR3 is made up of 16 amino acids. The CDR3 region has the DNA TGTGCCAGCAGTTGGATTCCGGGACAGGGCAGCAATGAGCAGTTCTTC. Protein sequence: CASSWIPGQGSNEQFF.

CDR3 sequence: CASSLLREGIGHQETQYF. Here the CDR3 DNA reads TGTGCCAGCAGCTTGCTGAGGGAAGGGATTGGTCACCAAGAGACCCAGTACTTC. The chain employs TRBV5-5 and TRBJ2-5; the D gene is possibly TRBD2 (5 bases). CDR1 SGHKS and CDR2 YYEKEE come from the germline V gene (reference sequence). V lost 1 base to trimming and J lost 0 bases, with 19 bases between them. The CDR3 spans 18 residues.

The rearrangement joins TRBV6-4 to TRBJ1-2; 9 nucleotides agree with TRBD1. This CDR3 region has 16 residues. Per the germline V gene, CDR1 is MRHNA and CDR2 is SNTAGT. V lost 7 bases to trimming and J lost 8 bases; unmatched junction nucleotides: 17. The CDR3 DNA reads TGTGCCAGCAATAAAACCGAACAGGGGGCTAAGCGGGGCTACACCTTC. It codes for CASNKTEQGAKRGYTF.